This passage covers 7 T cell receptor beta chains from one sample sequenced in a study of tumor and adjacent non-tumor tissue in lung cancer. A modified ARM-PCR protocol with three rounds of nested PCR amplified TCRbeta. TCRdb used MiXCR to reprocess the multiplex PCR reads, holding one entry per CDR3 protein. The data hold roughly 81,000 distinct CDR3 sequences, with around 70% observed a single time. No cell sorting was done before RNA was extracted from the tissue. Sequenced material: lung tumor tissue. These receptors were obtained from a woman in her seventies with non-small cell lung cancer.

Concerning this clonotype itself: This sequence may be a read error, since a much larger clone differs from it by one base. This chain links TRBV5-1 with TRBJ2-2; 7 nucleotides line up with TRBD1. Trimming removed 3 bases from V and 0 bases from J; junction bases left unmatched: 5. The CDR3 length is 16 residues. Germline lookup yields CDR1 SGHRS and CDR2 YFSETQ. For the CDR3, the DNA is TGCGCCAGCAGCTCTGGACAGGATCCGAACACCGGGGAGCTGTTTTTT. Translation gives CASSSGQDPNTGELFF.

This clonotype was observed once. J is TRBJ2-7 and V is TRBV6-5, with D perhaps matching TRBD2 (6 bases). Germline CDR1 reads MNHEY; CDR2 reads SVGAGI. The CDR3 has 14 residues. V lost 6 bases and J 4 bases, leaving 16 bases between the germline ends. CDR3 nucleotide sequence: TGTGCCAGCAGCTCACCGGGACTCCCTTACGAGCAGTACTTC. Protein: CASSSPGLPYEQYF.

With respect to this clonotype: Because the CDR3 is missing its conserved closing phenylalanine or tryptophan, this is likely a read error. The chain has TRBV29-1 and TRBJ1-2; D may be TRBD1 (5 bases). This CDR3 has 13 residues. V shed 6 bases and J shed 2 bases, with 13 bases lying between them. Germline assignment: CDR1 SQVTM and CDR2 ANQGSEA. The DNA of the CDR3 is TGCAGCGTCAGGGACCACGAGAACTATGGCTACACCCTC. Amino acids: CSVRDHENYGYTL.

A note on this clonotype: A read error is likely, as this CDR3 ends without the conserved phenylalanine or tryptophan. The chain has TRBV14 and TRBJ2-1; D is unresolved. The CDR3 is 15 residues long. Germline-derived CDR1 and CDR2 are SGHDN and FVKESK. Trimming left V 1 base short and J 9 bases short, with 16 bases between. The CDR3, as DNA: TGTGCCAGCAGCCAAGTCTGGACGACCAGTCGTGAGCAGTTCCTC. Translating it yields CASSQVWTTSREQFL.

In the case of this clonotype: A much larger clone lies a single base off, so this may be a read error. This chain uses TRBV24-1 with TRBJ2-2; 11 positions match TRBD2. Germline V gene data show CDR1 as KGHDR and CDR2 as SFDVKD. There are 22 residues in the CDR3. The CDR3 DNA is TGTGCCACCAGGTCCCTGGGACTAGCGGAGACCGGAGAGAAGAAAGACACCAGGGAGCTGTTTTTT. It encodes CATRSLGLAETGEKKDTRELFF.

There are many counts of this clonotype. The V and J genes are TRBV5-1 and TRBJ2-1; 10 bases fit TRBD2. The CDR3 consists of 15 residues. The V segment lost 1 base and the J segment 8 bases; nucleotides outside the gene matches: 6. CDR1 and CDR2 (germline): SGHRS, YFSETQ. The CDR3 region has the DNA TGCGCCAGCAGCTTGTATTCTAGCGGGAGTGATGAGCAGTTCTTC. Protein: CASSLYSSGSDEQFF.

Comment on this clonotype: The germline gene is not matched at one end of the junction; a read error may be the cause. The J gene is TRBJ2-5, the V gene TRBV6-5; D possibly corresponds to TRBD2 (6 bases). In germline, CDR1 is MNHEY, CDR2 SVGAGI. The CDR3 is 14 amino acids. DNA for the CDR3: TGTGCCAGCGGTTTACCTAGCGTGTGGGAGACCGAGTACTTC. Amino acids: CASGLPSVWETEYF.